The clone carrying this T cell receptor beta chain was detected only once. The antigen is undetermined. This sample stems from a study of early T cells in non-severe SARS-CoV-2 infection. Turning to the study itself: Bulk RNA from unsorted whole blood was sequenced; chains were unpaired.

Study-level results: Using VDJdb, the matching emphasized anti-spike CD8 responses while missing private and CD4 specificities.

The CDR3 totals 14 residues. CDR1 is SEHNR and CDR2 is FQNEAQ in the germline V gene (reference sequence). The V end was cut by 2 bases, the J end by 4 bases, with 12 bases between. The protocol attached unique molecular identifiers to individual cDNA molecules. MiXCR, applied by TCRdb to the 5' RACE reads, yields one record per CDR3 protein. This table holds about 64,000 distinct CDR3 sequences, roughly 9% found once. The V call is TRBV7-9, the J call TRBJ2-7; a possible D gene is TRBD2 (6 bases). Sequenced material: whole blood, taken at baseline. The origin of this receptor is an adult who was a healthcare worker with PCR-confirmed SARS-CoV-2 infection or an uninfected control (not recorded which). The CDR3 nucleotides are TGTGCCAGCAGCTTAAACCTAGCGCCTTACGAGCAGTACTTC. Protein product: CASSLNLAPYEQYF. Filled out from reference TRBV7-9 and TRBJ2-7, the complete variable domain reads DTGVSQNPRHKITKRGQNVTFRCDPISEHNRLYWYRQTLGQGPEFLTYFQNEAQLEKSRLLSDRFSAERPKGSFSTLEIQRTEQGDSAMYLCASSLNLAPYEQYFGPGTRLTVT.